This passage covers 10 T cell receptor beta chains from one sample sequenced in a study of beta chain features in type 1 diabetes. Of the isolated RNA, all was reverse transcribed, and so the sequenced material was expressed TCRB transcripts. Sequenced by immunoSEQ multiplex PCR; TCRdb stores in-frame clones only, minus some. The data show roughly 450,000 clones, over 10% seen once. The sample was naive CD4+ T cells from blood. These receptors were obtained from a woman aged 18-30 years in good health.

The chain uses TRBV25-1 and TRBJ1-2, with a weak D call TRBD1 (6 bases). Germline loops: CDR1 MGHDK, CDR2 SYGVNS. V was pared by 1 base and J by 8 bases, with 14 bases between. This CDR3 has 14 residues. The CDR3 loop reads CASSEWQGIRGYTF. CDR3 coding DNA: TGTGCCAGCAGTGAATGGCAGGGGATACGCGGCTACACCTTC.

Only a few counts were recorded for this clone. The genes are TRBV21-1 and TRBJ2-7; the table's D call TRBD2 went unverified against the DNA. TRBV21-1 is marked as a pseudogene. The CDR3 loop spans 12 amino acids. CDR3 DNA: TGTGCCAGCCGTCCCCATGAGGACGAGCAGTACTTC. The encoded protein is CASRPHEDEQYF.

This clone was found a few times. The V gene is TRBV28, the J gene TRBJ2-3; D call uncertain. Trimming shortened V by 3 bases and J by 2 bases, and 12 bases separated the two germline ends. Germline loops: CDR1 MDHEN, CDR2 SYDVKM. The CDR3 covers 15 residues. CDR3 in DNA: TGTGCCAGCAGTTTGGCGGCTGGATACACAGATACGCAGTATTTT. Amino acids: CASSLAAGYTDTQYF.

The chain has TRBV25-1 and TRBJ2-5; D is perhaps TRBD1 (6 bases). This CDR3 comprises 15 residues. Germline V gene data show CDR1 as MGHDK and CDR2 as SYGVNS. With 2 bases removed from V and 0 bases from J, the gap between germline ends came to 10 bases. CDR3 DNA: TGTGCCAGCAGTGAACCCGACAGGTACCAAGAGACCCAGTACTTC. Translating gives CASSEPDRYQETQYF.

The chain joins TRBV19 to TRBJ2-3; D not resolved. The CDR3 is made up of 11 amino acids. Germline V gene lookup returns CDR1 LNHDA and CDR2 SQIVND (reference sequence). V shed 4 bases and J shed 4 bases, with 3 bases lying between them. CDR3 DNA sequence: TGTGCCAGTAGTAACCCAGATACGCAGTATTTT. This sequence encodes CASSNPDTQYF.

This clone has just a few counts. V and J are TRBV2 and TRBJ2-3; maybe TRBD2 (5 bases). Germline-derived CDR1 and CDR2 are SNHLY and FYNNEI. V was trimmed by 6 bases and J by 2 bases, leaving 12 bases between them. This CDR3 region has 14 residues. The CDR3 sequence is CASSERVHTDTQYF. The CDR3 coding sequence is TGTGCCAGCAGCGAGAGGGTCCACACAGATACGCAGTATTTT.

V gene TRBV11-3 combines with J gene TRBJ2-1; 10 nucleotides line up with TRBD2. This CDR3 region has 15 residues. Germline assignment: CDR1 SGHNT and CDR2 YENEEA. The V segment lost 6 bases and the J segment 7 bases; nucleotides outside the gene matches: 9. The CDR3 DNA sequence: TGTGCCAGCAGGTCCCGGAGCGGGAGGGGGAATGAGCAGTTCTTC. Translated, it gives CASRSRSGRGNEQFF.

This clone was observed a few times. The chain employs TRBV19 and TRBJ1-5; no clear D gene. The CDR3 has 13 residues. V was cut by 3 bases and J by 3 bases, with 6 bases left in between. The germline V gene encodes CDR1 LNHDA and CDR2 SQIVND (reference sequence). CDR3 sequence reads: CASSIVINQPQHF. The CDR3, as DNA: TGTGCCAGTAGTATTGTGATCAATCAGCCCCAGCATTTT.

The chain recombines TRBV30 with TRBJ1-5, with D perhaps TRBD1 (6 bases). Per germline, CDR1 GTSNPN and CDR2 SVGIG (reference sequence). V was trimmed by 0 bases and J by 4 bases, leaving 10 bases between them. The CDR3 contains 14 residues. The CDR3 loop is CAWSVGGANQPQHF. CDR3 DNA: TGTGCCTGGAGTGTAGGGGGGGCAAATCAGCCCCAGCATTTT. The full variable domain, completed using reference TRBV30 and TRBJ1-5, is SQTIHQWPATLVQPVGSPLSLECTVEGTSNPNLYWYRQAAGRGLQLLFYSVGIGQISSEVPQNLSASRPQDRQFILSSKKLLLSDSGFYLCAWSVGGANQPQHFGDGTRLSIL.

This clone was recorded a few times. The V and J genes are TRBV7-9 and TRBJ2-3; a possible D gene is TRBD2 (7 bases). V was shortened by 5 bases and J by 3 bases, with 9 bases between the two germline ends. The CDR3 covers 13 residues. The germline V gene has CDR1 SEHNR and CDR2 FQNEAQ (reference sequence). The CDR3 sequence: CASSGRGTDTQYF. The DNA of the CDR3 is TGTGCCAGCAGCGGGAGGGGGACAGATACGCAGTATTTT. Using reference TRBV7-9 and TRBJ2-3 for the parts outside the CDR3, the full variable domain is DTGVSQNPRHKITKRGQNVTFRCDPISEHNRLYWYRQTLGQGPEFLTYFQNEAQLEKSRLLSDRFSAERPKGSFSTLEIQRTEQGDSAMYLCASSGRGTDTQYFGPGTRLTVL.